This paragraph covers one T cell receptor (beta chain) sequence. The antigen is unknown. CDR1 and CDR2 (germline): SGHAT, FQNNGV. Trimming pared 3 bases from V and 0 bases from J, leaving 18 bases between. The CDR3 has 18 residues. This sample was taken from a study of shared clonotypes between healthy human individuals. Study background: The donors, two women and a few men, were aged 18 to 49. The study's findings and limits: About 4.5% of naive CD4 clonotypes were common to a few donors. Sampling included only blood; tissue repertoires likely differ.

Cells designated naive CD8 were CD45RO-negative and were positively selected for CCR7, with terminally differentiated effector memory CD45RA+ cells excluded. Researchers divided each subset's genomic DNA evenly across several immunoSEQ plates. TCRdb's table, derived via immunoSEQ multiplex PCR, lists solely in-frame clones and lacks some. Altogether about 2.1 million clones are present, 80% to 95% being singletons, with the ten largest covering around 1.8%. The sequenced material came from naive CD8+ T cells from PBMCs. The chain links TRBV11-2 to TRBJ2-1, with D perhaps TRBD2 (5 bases). This receptor was taken from a man between 18 and 29 years old in good health. Some clones in this sample may be carry-over from other donors' samples. CDR3 bases: TGTGCCAGCAGCTTTATACCCTTTTTAGCGAACTCCTACAATGAGCAGTTCTTC. It encodes CASSFIPFLANSYNEQFF.